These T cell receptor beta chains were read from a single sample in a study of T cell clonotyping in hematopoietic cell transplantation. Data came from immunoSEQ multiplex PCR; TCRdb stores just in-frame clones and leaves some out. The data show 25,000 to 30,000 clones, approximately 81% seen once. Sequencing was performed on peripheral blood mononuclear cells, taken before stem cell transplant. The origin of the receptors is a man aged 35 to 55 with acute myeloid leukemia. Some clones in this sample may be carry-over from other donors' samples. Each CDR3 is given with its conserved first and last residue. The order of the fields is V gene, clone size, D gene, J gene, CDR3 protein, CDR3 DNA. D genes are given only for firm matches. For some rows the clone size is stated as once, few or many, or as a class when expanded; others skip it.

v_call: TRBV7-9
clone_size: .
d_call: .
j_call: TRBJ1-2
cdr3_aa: CASSSQGAELHGYTF
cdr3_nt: TGTGCCAGCAGCTCACAAGGGGCGGAGTTGCATGGCTACACCTTC

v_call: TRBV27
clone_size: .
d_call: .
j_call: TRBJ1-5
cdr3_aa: CASSSVGVGNQPQHF
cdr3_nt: TGTGCCAGCAGTTCTGTCGGGGTAGGCAATCAGCCCCAGCATTTT

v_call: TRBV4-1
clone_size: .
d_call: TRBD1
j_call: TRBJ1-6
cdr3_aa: CASSQDFEGAKGFSRDSPLHF
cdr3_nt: TGCGCCAGCAGCCAAGATTTTGAGGGGGCGAAGGGGTTTTCGAGGGATTCACCCCTCCACTTT

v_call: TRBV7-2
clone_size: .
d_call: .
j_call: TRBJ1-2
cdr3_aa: CASSFIGGNYGYTF
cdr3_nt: TGTGCCAGCAGCTTCATAGGGGGGAACTATGGCTACACCTTC

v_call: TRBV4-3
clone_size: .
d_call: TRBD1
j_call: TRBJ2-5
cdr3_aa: CASSQESVRQGLFRETQYF
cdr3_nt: TGCGCCAGCAGCCAAGAAAGTGTTCGACAGGGCCTCTTTAGGGAGACCCAGTACTTC

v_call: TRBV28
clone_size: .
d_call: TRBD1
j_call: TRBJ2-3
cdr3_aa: CASNRGNTDTQYF
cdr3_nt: TGTGCCAGCAACAGGGGCAACACAGATACGCAGTATTTT

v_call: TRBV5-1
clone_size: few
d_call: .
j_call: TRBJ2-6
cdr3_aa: CASSLLGAGANVLTF
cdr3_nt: TGCGCCAGCAGCTTGCTAGGGGCTGGGGCCAACGTCCTGACTTTC

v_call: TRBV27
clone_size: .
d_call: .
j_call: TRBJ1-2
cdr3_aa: CASRSTKKDYGYTF
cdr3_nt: TGTGCCAGCAGGTCGACTAAGAAGGACTATGGCTACACCTTC

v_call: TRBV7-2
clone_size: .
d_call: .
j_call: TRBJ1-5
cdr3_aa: CASSLGGIQPQHF
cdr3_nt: TGTGCCAGCAGCTTAGGGGGGATTCAGCCCCAGCATTTT

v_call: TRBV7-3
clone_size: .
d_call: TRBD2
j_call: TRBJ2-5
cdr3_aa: CASSLNSLGGKTQYF
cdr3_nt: TGTGCCAGCAGCCTAAACTCCCTCGGGGGGAAGACCCAGTACTTC

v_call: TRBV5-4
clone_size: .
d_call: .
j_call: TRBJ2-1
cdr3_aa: CASSLGRGANEQFF
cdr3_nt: TGTGCCAGCAGCTTGGGTAGGGGGGCGAATGAGCAGTTCTTC

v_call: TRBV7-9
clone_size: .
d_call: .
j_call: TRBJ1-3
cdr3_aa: CASSLVMSSGHSGNTIYF
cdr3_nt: TGTGCCAGCAGCTTAGTGATGAGCTCGGGACATTCCGGAAACACCATATATTTT

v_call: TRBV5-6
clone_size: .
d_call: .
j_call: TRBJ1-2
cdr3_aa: CASSLWGENGHTF
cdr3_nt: TGTGCCAGCAGCTTGTGGGGGGAGAATGGCCACACCTTC

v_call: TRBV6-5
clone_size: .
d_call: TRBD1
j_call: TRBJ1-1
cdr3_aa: CASKEGQVNTEAFF
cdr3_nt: TGTGCCAGCAAAGAAGGACAGGTGAACACTGAAGCTTTCTTT

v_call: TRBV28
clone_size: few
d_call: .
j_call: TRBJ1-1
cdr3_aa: CASSPRQGRSYTEAFF
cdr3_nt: TGTGCCAGCAGTCCCCGTCAGGGTAGGTCGTACACTGAAGCTTTCTTT

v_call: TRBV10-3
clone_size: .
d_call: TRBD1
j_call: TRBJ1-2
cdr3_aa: CAISFGQARKSNYGYTF
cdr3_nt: TGTGCCATCAGTTTCGGACAGGCGAGAAAATCTAACTATGGCTACACCTTC

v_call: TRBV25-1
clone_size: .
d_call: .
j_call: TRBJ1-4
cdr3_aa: CASSEWVGDNEKLFF
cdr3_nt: TGTGCCAGCAGTGAATGGGTTGGGGACAATGAAAAACTGTTTTTT

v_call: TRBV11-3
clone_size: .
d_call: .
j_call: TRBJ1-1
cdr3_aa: CASSLVPSSEAFF
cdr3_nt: TGTGCCAGCAGCTTAGTTCCCAGCTCGGAAGCTTTCTTT

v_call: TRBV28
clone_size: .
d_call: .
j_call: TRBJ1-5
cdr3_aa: CASSAGKSNQPQHF
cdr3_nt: TGTGCCAGCAGTGCCGGGAAGTCTAATCAGCCCCAGCATTTT

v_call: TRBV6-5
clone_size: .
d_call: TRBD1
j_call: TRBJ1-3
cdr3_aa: CASRTGVSGNTIYF
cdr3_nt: TGTGCCAGCAGAACAGGGGTGTCTGGAAACACCATATATTTT

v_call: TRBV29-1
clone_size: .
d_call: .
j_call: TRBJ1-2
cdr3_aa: CSVEGSYGYTF
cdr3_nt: TGCAGCGTTGAGGGAAGCTATGGCTACACCTTC

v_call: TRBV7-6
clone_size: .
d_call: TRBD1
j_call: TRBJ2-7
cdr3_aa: CASSPLPGTESYEQYF
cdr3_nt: TGTGCCAGCAGCCCGTTGCCCGGGACAGAGTCCTACGAGCAGTACTTC